These 16 T cell receptor beta chains were all obtained from the same sample, sequenced in a study of blood T cell repertoires in COVID-19. Some clones are missing from TCRdb's copy, which holds only in-frame ones; the method was immunoSEQ multiplex PCR. The sample lists about 300,000 clones, just under 90% occurring once. Sequencing was done on a sample of PBMCs or T cells enriched from blood (not recorded which). Receptor source: a woman in her forties or fifties who had been exposed to COVID-19.

The chain uses TRBV3-1 (or the pseudogene TRBV3-2) and TRBJ2-1; TRBD2 aligns across 11 bases. Trimming at V came to 0 bases and at J to 4 bases, leaving 5 bases not matched to a gene. CDR1 is LGHDT and CDR2 is YNNKEL in the germline V gene (reference sequence). The CDR3 has 17 residues. Here the CDR3 reads CASSQDLASGGYNEQFF. In DNA form, the CDR3 reads TGTGCCAGCAGCCAAGATCTGGCTAGCGGGGGGTACAATGAGCAGTTCTTC.

This clone was found once. The chain couples TRBV28 to TRBJ1-6, with D possibly matching TRBD1 (5 bases). This CDR3 region has 15 residues. Germline CDR1 is MDHEN and CDR2 is SYDVKM. Trimming removed 8 bases from V and 4 bases from J, with 15 bases in between. CDR3 sequence: CASYPDRGYNSPLHF. CDR3 coding DNA: TGTGCCAGCTATCCAGACCGGGGGTATAATTCACCCCTCCACTTT.

This sequence joins TRBV18 and TRBJ2-1; TRBD2 aligns across 10 bases. After removal of 3 bases from V and 2 bases from J, the junction contained 4 bases not matched to a gene. The CDR3 runs to 16 residues. CDR1 is KGHSH and CDR2 is LQKENI in the germline V gene. The chain's CDR3 is CASSPQSGGAYNEQFF. CDR3 bases: TGTGCCAGCTCACCCCAAAGCGGGGGGGCCTACAATGAGCAGTTCTTC.

J is TRBJ2-2 and V is TRBV5-5, with D maybe TRBD1 (5 bases). Germline lookup yields CDR1 SGHKS and CDR2 YYEKEE (reference sequence). The V end lost 1 base, the J end lost 7 bases, and 17 bases lay between the germline ends. The CDR3 length is 16 residues. This chain's CDR3 is CASSLSAGWDLGELFF. The DNA of the CDR3 is TGTGCCAGCAGCTTGTCGGCAGGGTGGGATCTCGGGGAGCTGTTTTTT.

Only a few counts were recorded for this clone. V and J are TRBV4-2 and TRBJ2-2; 9 nucleotides match TRBD1. The J segment lost 5 bases and the V segment lost 1 base, leaving 5 bases of the junction unmatched. The CDR3 is 16 amino acids. CDR1 LGHNA and CDR2 YNFKEQ come from the germline V gene. CDR3: CASSQGDRAPTGELFF. The CDR3 region has the DNA TGTGCCAGCAGCCAAGGGGACAGGGCGCCTACCGGGGAGCTGTTTTTT.

This chain connects TRBV30 to TRBJ1-4; tentative D call: TRBD1 (5 bases). CDR1 and CDR2 (germline): GTSNPN, SVGIG (reference sequence). This CDR3 is 14 amino acids long. Trimming cost V 5 bases and J 6 bases, with 16 bases left between them. The CDR3 nucleotides read TGTGCCTGGGAGGGAAGGGGCCGAGATGAAAAACTGTTTTTT. Translating it yields CAWEGRGRDEKLFF.

The chain has TRBV11-2 and TRBJ2-5, with 10 bases identical to TRBD2. The ends lost 3 bases at V and 2 bases at J; junction bases unmatched: 15. The germline V gene has CDR1 SGHAT and CDR2 FQNNGV. The CDR3 loop spans 19 amino acids. CDR3 nucleotide sequence: TGTGCCAGCAGCTTCTTGGCCAGCGGGGGGGCCCTAAGTCAAGAGACCCAGTACTTC. Translation gives CASSFLASGGALSQETQYF.

The chain uses TRBV2 and TRBJ1-2; no reliable D call. The CDR3 is made up of 13 amino acids. With 4 bases removed from V and 8 bases from J, the gap between germline ends came to 14 bases. The germline gives CDR1 SNHLY, CDR2 FYNNEI. DNA for the CDR3: TGTGCCAGCAGTGGGCCCTCAGGTAACGGCTACACCTTC. Residues: CASSGPSGNGYTF. Together with reference TRBV2 and TRBJ1-2, the CDR3 gives the full variable domain: EPEVTQTPSHQVTQMGQEVILRCVPISNHLYFYWYRQILGQKVEFLVSFYNNEISEKSEIFDDQFSVERPDGSNFTLKIRSTKLEDSAMYFCASSGPSGNGYTFGSGTRLTVV.

The rearrangement uses TRBV3-1 (or the pseudogene TRBV3-2) and TRBJ1-6; D is unresolved. The length of the CDR3 is 17 residues. The germline CDR1 and CDR2 sequences are LGHDT and YNNKEL (reference sequence). With 1 base removed from V and 0 bases from J, the gap between germline ends came to 10 bases. Written as DNA, the CDR3 is TGTGCCAGCAGCCAAGTTCCGGTCCCCTCCTATAATTCACCCCTCCACTTT. This gives the protein CASSQVPVPSYNSPLHF.

The chain uses TRBV2 and TRBJ2-4; 8 bases line up with TRBD1. The CDR3 spans 17 residues. CDR1 and CDR2 (germline): SNHLY, FYNNEI. Trimming cost V 5 bases and J 0 bases; bases outside gene matches: 9. The CDR3 here is CASSPGTGSRAKNIQYF. In DNA form, the CDR3 reads TGTGCCAGCAGTCCCGGGACAGGTTCCAGAGCCAAAAACATTCAGTACTTC. Supplemented by reference TRBV2 and TRBJ2-4, the full variable domain reads EPEVTQTPSHQVTQMGQEVILRCVPISNHLYFYWYRQILGQKVEFLVSFYNNEISEKSEIFDDQFSVERPDGSNFTLKIRSTKLEDSAMYFCASSPGTGSRAKNIQYFGAGTRLSVL.

This chain joins TRBV28 and TRBJ1-5; D is undetermined. The germline V and J ends were trimmed by 6 bases and 6 bases, with 12 bases remaining between them. Germline CDR1 MDHEN, CDR2 SYDVKM. The CDR3 covers 13 residues. CDR3 in DNA: TGTGCCAGCAGCCCGCTGTCACTTCAGCCCCAGCATTTT. Translated, it gives CASSPLSLQPQHF.

The rearrangement links TRBV7-8 to TRBJ1-4; 7 nucleotides agree with TRBD1. This CDR3 has 14 residues. J was trimmed by 4 bases and V by 2 bases; bases with no gene match: 1. Germline V gives CDR1 SGHVS, CDR2 FQNEAQ. The CDR3 nucleotides are TGTGCCAGCAGCTTACCAGGGGGTAATGAAAAACTGTTTTTT. It encodes CASSLPGGNEKLFF.

V is TRBV19 and J is TRBJ1-4; unclear D gene. The CDR3 covers 14 residues. The germline V gene encodes CDR1 LNHDA and CDR2 SQIVND (reference sequence). Trimming took off 4 bases at V and 0 bases at J, with 6 bases between the two ends. CDR3 amino acids: CASSRQATNEKLFF. In DNA, the CDR3 is TGTGCCAGTAGTAGACAAGCAACTAATGAAAAACTGTTTTTT.

The V and J genes are TRBV6-5 and TRBJ2-1; 7 nucleotides line up with TRBD2. CDR3 length: 13 residues. The V gene's germline CDR1 is MNHEY and CDR2 SVGAGI. Unmatched junction bases numbered 6, after V lost 4 bases and J lost 9 bases. CDR3 protein: CASSSGLLGEQFF. CDR3 bases: TGTGCCAGCAGTTCGGGACTATTAGGTGAGCAGTTCTTC.

V and J are TRBV6-1 and TRBJ2-2, with 7 bases that match TRBD2. V shed 0 bases and J 6 bases; nucleotides not matched to a gene: 10. The V gene's germline CDR1 is MNHNS and CDR2 SASEGT. The CDR3 contains 17 residues. CDR3 sequence (DNA): TGTGCCAGCAGTGAAGCGCTAGGACTAGGCTTAGCCGGGGAGCTGTTTTTT. Encoded protein: CASSEALGLGLAGELFF.

This sequence joins TRBV3-1 (or the pseudogene TRBV3-2) and TRBJ2-7, with 7 bases that match TRBD2. Trimming cost V 0 bases and J 4 bases; bases outside gene matches: 18. This CDR3 has 19 residues. CDR1 LGHDT and CDR2 YNNKEL come from the germline V gene (reference sequence). CDR3 region: CASSQDSRLAGVALYEQYF. DNA of the CDR3: TGTGCCAGCAGCCAAGATTCACGCCTGGCGGGGGTTGCTTTATACGAGCAGTACTTC.